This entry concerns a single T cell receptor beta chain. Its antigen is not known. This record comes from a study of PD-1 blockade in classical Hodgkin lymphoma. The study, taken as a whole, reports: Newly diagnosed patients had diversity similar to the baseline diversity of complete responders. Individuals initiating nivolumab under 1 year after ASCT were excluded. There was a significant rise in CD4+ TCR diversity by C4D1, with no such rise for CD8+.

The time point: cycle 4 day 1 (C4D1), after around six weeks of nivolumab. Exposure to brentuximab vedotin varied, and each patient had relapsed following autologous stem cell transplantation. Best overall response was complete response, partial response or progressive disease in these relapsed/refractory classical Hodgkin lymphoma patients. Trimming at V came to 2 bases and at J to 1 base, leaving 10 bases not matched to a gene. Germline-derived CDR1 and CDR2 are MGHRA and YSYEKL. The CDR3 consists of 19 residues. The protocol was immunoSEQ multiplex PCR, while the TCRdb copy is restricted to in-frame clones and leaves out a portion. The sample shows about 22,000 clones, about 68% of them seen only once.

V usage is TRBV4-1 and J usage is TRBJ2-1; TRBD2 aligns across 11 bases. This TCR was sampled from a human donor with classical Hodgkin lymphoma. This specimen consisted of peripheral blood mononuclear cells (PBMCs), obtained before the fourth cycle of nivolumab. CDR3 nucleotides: TGCGCCAGCAGCCAAAGGGGGGGGACTAGCGGCCCTTCCTACAATGAGCAGTTCTTC. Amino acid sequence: CASSQRGGTSGPSYNEQFF.